These 30 T cell receptor beta chains came from one sample sequenced in a study of graft-versus-host responses after intestinal transplantation. The antigens for these receptors are not known. Clones were read by immunoSEQ multiplex PCR, and TCRdb kept only the in-frame ones, dropping some. The sample lists around 97,000 clones; 91% were seen once. Sequencing used unstimulated CD4+ T cells sorted from spleen or lymph node cells, obtained before transplant. The receptors were gathered from a human donor who was the organ donor for an intestinal transplant.

The chain couples TRBV5-1 to TRBJ2-2, with a possible D match to TRBD2 (5 bases). CDR1 and CDR2 (germline): SGHRS, YFSETQ. The V end lost 0 bases, the J end lost 5 bases, and 23 bases lay between the germline ends. This CDR3 is 19 amino acids long. CDR3 region: CASSLGFEGITVETGELFF. As DNA, the CDR3 is TGCGCCAGCAGCTTGGGCTTCGAGGGAATAACTGTGGAGACCGGGGAGCTGTTTTTT.

The V call is TRBV6-5, the J call TRBJ1-2, with a possible D match to TRBD1 (5 bases). V was clipped by 2 bases and J by 7 bases, with 14 bases between them. The germline V gene has CDR1 MNHEY and CDR2 SVGAGI. The CDR3 runs 14 residues. DNA for the CDR3: TGTGCCAGCAGTTACAAGTGGCAGGGAGGTGGCTACACCTTC. Its protein is CASSYKWQGGGYTF.

V is TRBV4-1 and J is TRBJ2-5; TRBD2 matches 8 bases. CDR1 and CDR2 (germline): MGHRA, YSYEKL. This CDR3 is built from 17 residues. The V gene end was trimmed by 2 bases and the J gene end by 2 bases; junction bases not matched to a gene: 10. The CDR3, as DNA: TGCGCCAGCAGCCAACCCTCCGGTACTAGCGGACAAGAGACCCAGTACTTC. This codes for CASSQPSGTSGQETQYF.

The chain uses TRBV25-1 and TRBJ2-4; the match to TRBD1 covers 7 bases. The CDR3 loop spans 16 amino acids. The V and J ends lost 7 bases and 6 bases, in that order; junction bases with no gene match: 15. Germline V gene lookup returns CDR1 MGHDK and CDR2 SYGVNS. CDR3 sequence (DNA): TGTGCCAGCACTCCAAGGGGGACAGCTGGGTTAAACATTCAGTACTTC. Protein: CASTPRGTAGLNIQYF. Full variable domain (remainder filled in from reference TRBV25-1 and TRBJ2-4): EADIYQTPRYLVIGTGKKITLECSQTMGHDKMYWYQQDPGMELHLIHYSYGVNSTEKGDLSSESTVSRIRTEHFPLTLESARPSHTSQYLCASTPRGTAGLNIQYFGAGTRLSVL.

The chain links TRBV6-1 to TRBJ2-7, with 13 nucleotides matching TRBD2. Germline V CDR1 and CDR2: MNHNS, SASEGT. Trimming at V came to 7 bases and at J to 4 bases, leaving 7 bases not matched to a gene. The CDR3 length is 15 residues. The chain's CDR3 is CASTNRLAGGYEQYF. CDR3 nucleotide sequence: TGTGCCAGCACAAATAGACTAGCGGGGGGATACGAGCAGTACTTC.

The chain carries TRBV7-2 and TRBJ2-3, with D tentatively TRBD2 (6 bases). V was trimmed by 5 bases and J by 2 bases, leaving 17 bases between them. This CDR3 has 16 amino acids. Germline V CDR1 and CDR2: SGHTA, FQGNSA. In DNA, the CDR3 is TGTGCCAGCAGCCGCGGGGCGGGGCTTACCACAGATACGCAGTATTTT. Encoded protein: CASSRGAGLTTDTQYF.

The chain couples TRBV10-3 to TRBJ2-6, with D possibly being TRBD2 (5 bases). Between the trimmed V and J ends, which lost 11 bases and 0 bases, there was a span of 11 bases. The germline CDR1 and CDR2 sequences are ENHRY and SYGVKD. The CDR3 sequence is 14 residues long. CDR3 sequence reads: CAVRRDSGANVLTF. DNA of the CDR3: TGTGCCGTCCGACGGGACTCTGGGGCCAACGTCCTGACTTTC.

V is TRBV10-1 and J is TRBJ2-7; D not resolved. The germline V gene encodes CDR1 WNHNN and CDR2 SYGVQD (reference sequence). This CDR3 is 11 amino acids long. Trimming took 10 bases from V and 6 from J, leaving 13 bases between them. The CDR3 DNA reads TGCGCCACCCGTCGGGTGTGCGAGCAGTACTTC. This codes for CATRRVCEQYF.

This clone has only one observation. The V gene is TRBV7-2, the J gene TRBJ2-5; 11 nucleotides line up with TRBD2. CDR1 is SGHTA, CDR2 FQGNSA, per germline. The CDR3 is 17 residues long. J lost 5 bases, V lost 1 base, and 9 bases had no gene match. The CDR3 here is CASSLGTSGGPWETQYF. CDR3 nucleotides: TGTGCCAGCAGCTTAGGTACTAGCGGGGGACCGTGGGAGACCCAGTACTTC.

This clone was detected only a few times. DNA for the CDR3: TGCGCCAGCAGCTTGGGGACAGCGATTGAAAAACTGTTTTTT. This gives the protein CASSLGTAIEKLFF. The rearrangement uses TRBV5-1 and TRBJ1-4; tentative D call: TRBD1 (6 bases). CDR3 size: 14 residues. CDR1 is SGHRS and CDR2 is YFSETQ in the germline V gene. V lost 0 bases and J lost 7, with 10 bases in between. The complete variable domain, with remaining parts taken from reference TRBV5-1 and TRBJ1-4, reads KAGVTQTPRYLIKTRGQQVTLSCSPISGHRSVSWYQQTPGQGLQFLFEYFSETQRNKGNFPGRFSGRQFSNSRSEMNVSTLELGDSALYLCASSLGTAIEKLFFGSGTQLSVL.

This chain joins TRBV5-5 and TRBJ1-2; 12 bases line up with TRBD1. Per the germline V gene, CDR1 is SGHKS and CDR2 is YYEKEE (reference sequence). CDR3 length equals 17 residues. V dropped 4 bases and J dropped 4; count of bases not matched to a gene: 11. The CDR3 loop is CASSPWDRGLIIYGYTF. CDR3 nucleotide sequence: TGTGCCAGCAGCCCATGGGACAGGGGGCTAATAATCTATGGCTACACCTTC.

The V call is TRBV5-4, the J call TRBJ1-2; tentatively, D is TRBD1 (5 bases). The ends were cut back, 1 base at V and 4 bases at J, with 8 bases in the middle. CDR3 length: 13 residues. The germline gives CDR1 SGHNT, CDR2 YYREEE (reference sequence). The CDR3 DNA follows: TGTGCCAGCAGCTTGAAGGGGATCTATGGCTACACCTTC. This gives the protein CASSLKGIYGYTF.

This chain links TRBV9 with TRBJ2-1; D remains ambiguous. Looked up from germline, CDR1 is SGDLS and CDR2 is YYNGEE. The CDR3 covers 16 residues. V was cut by 4 bases and J by 4 bases, with 18 bases left in between. The CDR3 loop reads CASSPILAPAYNEQFF. In DNA, the CDR3 is TGTGCCAGCAGCCCCATACTCGCGCCCGCTTACAATGAGCAGTTCTTC.

This clone occurred a few times. The chain employs TRBV2 and TRBJ1-1; no definite D call. V shed 4 bases and J shed 6 bases, with 9 bases lying between them. There are 12 residues in the CDR3. In germline, CDR1 is SNHLY, CDR2 FYNNEI. CDR3 region: CASSGGYAEAFF. DNA of the CDR3: TGTGCCAGCAGTGGAGGGTACGCTGAAGCTTTCTTT.

This rearrangement joins TRBV9 to TRBJ2-7, with TRBD1 identical over 8 bases. Trimming removed 3 bases from V and 2 bases from J; junction bases left unmatched: 4. Germline CDR1 SGDLS, CDR2 YYNGEE. This CDR3 is 14 amino acids long. DNA of the CDR3: TGTGCCAGCAGCGCGGACAGGGCTGCCTACGAGCAGTACTTC. Amino acid sequence: CASSADRAAYEQYF.

This chain connects TRBV28 to TRBJ1-3, with D possibly matching TRBD1 (6 bases). The length of the CDR3 is 16 residues. CDR1 and CDR2 from the germline V gene are MDHEN and SYDVKM. V was shortened by 5 bases and J by 4 bases, with 18 bases between the two germline ends. In DNA, the CDR3 is TGTGCCAGCAGTCCATTCAACAGGGTGAGAGGAAACACCATATATTTT. Encoded protein: CASSPFNRVRGNTIYF. The variable domain in full, completed from reference TRBV28 and TRBJ1-3, reads DVKVTQSSRYLVKRTGEKVFLECVQDMDHENMFWYRQDPGLGLRLIYFSYDVKMKEKGDIPEGYSVSREKKERFSLILESASTNQTSMYLCASSPFNRVRGNTIYFGEGSWLTVV.

The CDR3 region is CASSSQGVGNSPLHF. Here the CDR3 DNA reads TGCGCCAGCAGCTCCCAGGGCGTGGGTAATTCACCCCTCCACTTT. The chain uses TRBV5-1 and TRBJ1-6; possible D gene TRBD1, 5 bases. This CDR3 is built from 15 residues. The V end was cut by 3 bases, the J end by 6 bases, with 13 bases between. Germline CDR1 and CDR2: SGHRS and YFSETQ.

The chain links TRBV5-1 to TRBJ2-5, with a weak D call TRBD1 (6 bases). Germline CDR1 SGHRS, CDR2 YFSETQ. The CDR3 has 15 amino acids. Trimming left V 0 bases short and J 0 bases short, with 9 bases between. The CDR3 sequence: CASSLDGQYQETQYF. In nucleotides, the CDR3 is TGCGCCAGCAGCTTGGACGGACAGTACCAAGAGACCCAGTACTTC.

This sequence joins TRBV7-3 and TRBJ2-7, with 9 bases identical to TRBD1. CDR3 length: 13 amino acids. CDR1 is SGHTA, CDR2 FQGTGA, per germline. Germline trimming cut 2 bases from V and 5 bases from J; bases unmatched to any gene: 1. CDR3 sequence reads: CASSLDRGNEQYF. CDR3 DNA sequence: TGTGCCAGCAGCTTAGACAGGGGGAACGAGCAGTACTTC.

The V call is TRBV4-2, the J call TRBJ2-1; D perhaps matches TRBD1 (5 bases). Germline V gene sequence: CDR1 LGHNA, CDR2 YNFKEQ. V was cut by 1 base and J by 4 bases, with 14 bases left in between. CDR3 length: 16 residues. CDR3 loop: CASSQVGPQAYNEQFF. The CDR3 DNA reads TGTGCCAGCAGCCAAGTGGGGCCCCAAGCTTACAATGAGCAGTTCTTC.

J is TRBJ1-1 and V is TRBV7-6; TRBD1 is a possible D gene (5 bases). Germline CDR1 reads SGHVS; CDR2 reads FNYEAQ. The CDR3 is made up of 13 amino acids. V lost 3 bases and J 1 base, leaving 6 bases between the germline ends. CDR3 loop: CASSFGGNTEAFF. The CDR3 DNA reads as TGTGCCAGCAGCTTCGGGGGGAACACTGAAGCTTTCTTT. Drawing the rest from reference TRBV7-6 and TRBJ1-1, the complete variable domain is GAGVSQSPRYKVTKRGQDVALRCDPISGHVSLYWYRQALGQGPEFLTYFNYEAQQDKSGLPNDRFSAERPEGSISTLTIQRTEQRDSAMYRCASSFGGNTEAFFGQGTRLTVV.

The rearrangement links TRBV4-2 to TRBJ2-2; TRBD2 aligns across 12 bases. The V gene's germline CDR1 is LGHNA and CDR2 YNFKEQ. Trimming took 7 bases from V and 5 from J; bases not matched to a gene: 11. The CDR3 covers 17 residues. The CDR3 region has the DNA TGTGCCAGCACCCGGGCTAGCGGGGGGGCGGTAACCGGGGAGCTGTTTTTT. This translates into CASTRASGGAVTGELFF.

The chain recombines TRBV9 with TRBJ2-1; 8 bases fit TRBD2. From germline, CDR1 is SGDLS and CDR2 YYNGEE. V shed 2 bases, J shed 5 bases, and the junction held 3 bases outside the gene matches. The CDR3 is made up of 14 amino acids. The CDR3 sequence is CASSVLREDNEQFF. The CDR3 DNA is TGTGCCAGCAGCGTTCTGCGGGAGGACAATGAGCAGTTCTTC.

The table lists this clone with a few counts. V is TRBV5-8 and J is TRBJ1-1; D not certain. Trimming pared 6 bases from V and 10 bases from J, leaving 22 bases between. The CDR3 length is 14 residues. Per the germline V gene, CDR1 is SGHTS and CDR2 is YDEGEE. The CDR3 sequence is CASTPGGQQSGAFF. The CDR3 DNA follows: TGTGCCAGCACTCCCGGAGGTCAACAGAGTGGAGCTTTCTTT.

The CDR3 DNA sequence: TGTGCCAGCAGCGCGGTGCTCGGAGGCAGCAATCAGCCCCAGCATTTT. Protein: CASSAVLGGSNQPQHF. The chain carries TRBV4-2 and TRBJ1-5; D gene ambiguous. This CDR3 region has 16 residues. Germline values: CDR1 LGHNA, CDR2 YNFKEQ. The V and J ends lost 5 bases and 1 base respectively, with 15 bases between them.

This chain links TRBV6-5 with TRBJ2-1; a possible D gene is TRBD2 (7 bases). The V gene's germline CDR1 is MNHEY and CDR2 SVGAGI. Trimming cost V 6 bases and J 3 bases, with 15 bases left between them. The CDR3 is 15 residues long. The CDR3, as DNA: TGTGCCAGCAGACACCGGGGGGCCTTCTACAATGAGCAGTTCTTC. This translates into CASRHRGAFYNEQFF.

The chain carries TRBV7-3 and TRBJ2-3; D is unclear. The germline V gene encodes CDR1 SGHTA and CDR2 FQGTGA. The CDR3 runs to 14 residues. V was clipped by 2 bases and J by 0 bases, with 6 bases between them. The DNA of the CDR3 is TGTGCCAGCAGCTTAGGGCCTAGCACAGATACGCAGTATTTT. Translating gives CASSLGPSTDTQYF.

The rearrangement links TRBV7-2 to TRBJ1-1, with D unclear. Trimming removed 2 bases from V and 7 bases from J, with 17 bases in between. This CDR3 is 15 amino acids long. Germline V gene lookup returns CDR1 SGHTA and CDR2 FQGNSA. The DNA for the CDR3 is TGTGCCAGCAGCTTAAGGCGTCTGCGGGTCCTTGAAGCTTTCTTT. Its protein is CASSLRRLRVLEAFF.

This chain links TRBV4-2 with TRBJ1-2, with D tentatively TRBD1 (5 bases). The CDR3 runs 13 residues. The V and J ends lost 7 bases and 14 bases respectively, with 23 bases between them. Germline CDR1 and CDR2: LGHNA and YNFKEQ. Written as DNA, the CDR3 is TGTGCCAGCATGCCTGGGCAGGGAGGGCACATGACCTTC. Its protein is CASMPGQGGHMTF.

The genes are TRBV7-8 and TRBJ1-5; 8 bases line up with TRBD1. The CDR3 is 16 residues long. The V and J ends lost 5 bases and 2 bases, in that order; junction bases with no gene match: 8. Per germline, CDR1 SGHVS and CDR2 FQNEAQ. CDR3 DNA sequence: TGTGCCAGCAGCCTCGACAGGGGCGTAGGCAATCAGCCCCAGCATTTT. It encodes CASSLDRGVGNQPQHF.